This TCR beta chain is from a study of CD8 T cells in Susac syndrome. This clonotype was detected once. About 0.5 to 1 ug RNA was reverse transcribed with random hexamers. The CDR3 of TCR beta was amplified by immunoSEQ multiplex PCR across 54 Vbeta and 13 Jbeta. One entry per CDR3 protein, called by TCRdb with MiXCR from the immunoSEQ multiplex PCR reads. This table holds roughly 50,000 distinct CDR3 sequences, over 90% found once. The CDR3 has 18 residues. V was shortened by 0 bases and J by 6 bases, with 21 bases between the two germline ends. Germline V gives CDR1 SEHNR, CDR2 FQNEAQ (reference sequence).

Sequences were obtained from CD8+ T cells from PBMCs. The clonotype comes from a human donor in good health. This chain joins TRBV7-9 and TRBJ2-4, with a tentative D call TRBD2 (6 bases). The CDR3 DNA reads TGTGCCAGCAGCTTAGCGGCCTTTAGCGGAGGGGCCTCAAACATTCAGTACTTC. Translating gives CASSLAAFSGGASNIQYF.